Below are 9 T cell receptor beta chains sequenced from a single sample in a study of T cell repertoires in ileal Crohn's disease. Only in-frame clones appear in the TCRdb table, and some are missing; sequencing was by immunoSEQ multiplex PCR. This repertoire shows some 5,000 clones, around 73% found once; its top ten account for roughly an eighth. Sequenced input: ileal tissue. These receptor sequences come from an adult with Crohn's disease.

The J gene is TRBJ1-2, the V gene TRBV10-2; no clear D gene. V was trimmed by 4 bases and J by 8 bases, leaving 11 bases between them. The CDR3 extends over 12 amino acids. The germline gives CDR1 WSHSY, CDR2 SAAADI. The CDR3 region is CASSARAGGYTF. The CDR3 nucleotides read TGCGCCAGCAGTGCTAGGGCGGGGGGCTACACCTTC.

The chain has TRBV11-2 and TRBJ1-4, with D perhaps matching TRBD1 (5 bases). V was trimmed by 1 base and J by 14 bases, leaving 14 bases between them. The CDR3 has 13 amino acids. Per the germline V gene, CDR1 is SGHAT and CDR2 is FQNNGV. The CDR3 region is CASSLGLRGNLFF. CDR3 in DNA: TGTGCCAGCAGCTTAGGGTTAAGGGGAAATCTGTTTTTT.

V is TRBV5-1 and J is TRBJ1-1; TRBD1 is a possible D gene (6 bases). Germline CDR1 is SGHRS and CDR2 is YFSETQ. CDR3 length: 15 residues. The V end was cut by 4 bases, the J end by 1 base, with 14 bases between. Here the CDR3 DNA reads TGCGCCAGCAGCGAAGGACAGCCGCCGAACACTGAAGCTTTCTTT. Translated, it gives CASSEGQPPNTEAFF.

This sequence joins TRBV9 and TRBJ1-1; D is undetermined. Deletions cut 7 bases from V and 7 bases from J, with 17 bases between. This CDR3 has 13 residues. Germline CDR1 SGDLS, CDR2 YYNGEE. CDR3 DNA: TGTGCCAGCGTCCGGGATGAAACAGATGAAGCTTTCTTT. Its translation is CASVRDETDEAFF.

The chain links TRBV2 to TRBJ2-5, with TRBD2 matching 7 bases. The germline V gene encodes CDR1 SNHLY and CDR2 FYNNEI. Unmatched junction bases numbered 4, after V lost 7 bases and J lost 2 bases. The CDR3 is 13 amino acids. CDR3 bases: TGTGCCAGCATCTGGCGGGGGCAAGAGACCCAGTACTTC. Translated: CASIWRGQETQYF.

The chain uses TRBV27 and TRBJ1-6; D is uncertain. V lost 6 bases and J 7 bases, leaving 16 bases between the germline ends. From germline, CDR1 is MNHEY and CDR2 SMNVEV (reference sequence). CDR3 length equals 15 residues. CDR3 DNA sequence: TGTGCCAGCAGCCCATCCGGGATGGGGAATTCACCCCTCCACTTT. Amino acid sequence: CASSPSGMGNSPLHF.

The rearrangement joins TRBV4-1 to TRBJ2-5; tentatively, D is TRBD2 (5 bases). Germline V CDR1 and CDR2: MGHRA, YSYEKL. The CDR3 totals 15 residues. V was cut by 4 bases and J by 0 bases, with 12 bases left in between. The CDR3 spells CASSPSGMYQETQYF. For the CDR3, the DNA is TGCGCCAGCAGCCCCTCGGGAATGTACCAAGAGACCCAGTACTTC.

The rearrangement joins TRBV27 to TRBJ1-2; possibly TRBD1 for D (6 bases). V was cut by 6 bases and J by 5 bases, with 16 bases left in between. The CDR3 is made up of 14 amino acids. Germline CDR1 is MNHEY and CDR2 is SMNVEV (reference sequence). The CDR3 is CASRGPSRGYGYTF. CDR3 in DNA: TGTGCCAGCAGGGGTCCCTCCAGGGGTTATGGCTACACCTTC.

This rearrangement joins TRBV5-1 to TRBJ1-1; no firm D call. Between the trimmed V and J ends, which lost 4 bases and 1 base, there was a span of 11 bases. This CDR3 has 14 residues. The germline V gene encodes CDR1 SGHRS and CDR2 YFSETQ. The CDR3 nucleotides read TGCGCCAGCAGCGAGGACGGAGGGAACACTGAAGCTTTCTTT. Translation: CASSEDGGNTEAFF.